This paragraph reports one T cell receptor beta chain. An amount of RNA that ranged from roughly 0.5 to 1 ug was reverse transcribed with random hexamers. Multiplex immunoSEQ PCR targeted 54 Vbeta and 13 Jbeta TCR beta segments. Each CDR3 protein is one row after TCRdb ran MiXCR on the immunoSEQ multiplex PCR reads. The repertoire holds some 450,000 distinct CDR3 sequences, with approximately 85% as singletons. This specimen belongs to a study of CD8 T cells in Susac syndrome. TCR beta from blood CD8+ and CD4+ T cells was sequenced. Isolation of CD8+ and CD4+ T cells was performed negatively, whereas enrichment of TEMRA cells was done by FACS. The germline V gene encodes CDR1 MDHEN and CDR2 SYDVKM. This CDR3 is 14 amino acids long. Trimming took 5 bases from V and 5 from J, leaving 15 bases between them.

The V call is TRBV28, the J call TRBJ2-5; D is unresolved. The sequenced material came from CD8+ T cells from PBMCs. The clonotype comes from a human donor with multiple sclerosis. CDR3 coding DNA: TGTGCCAGCAGTCCCCCACCGAGAGGTGAGACCCAGTACTTC. This sequence encodes CASSPPPRGETQYF. The full variable domain, in which reference TRBV28 and TRBJ2-5 provide the parts outside the CDR3, is DVKVTQSSRYLVKRTGEKVFLECVQDMDHENMFWYRQDPGLGLRLIYFSYDVKMKEKGDIPEGYSVSREKKERFSLILESASTNQTSMYLCASSPPPRGETQYFGPGTRLLVL.